This is a list of T cell receptor beta chains from one sample in a study of Graves' ophthalmopathy and Graves' hyperthyroidism. TCRdb independently ran MiXCR on the multiplex PCR reads; one entry per CDR3 protein. This table holds 650,000 to 900,000 distinct CDR3 sequences, roughly two fifths found once. Sequenced material: peripheral blood. Every receptor here comes from an adult man with Graves' ophthalmopathy. CDR3s leave out the opening cysteine and the closing phenylalanine or tryptophan.

j_gene: TRBJ2-1; v_gene: TRBV2; CDR3aa: ASSERQGRTGDYNEQF
j_gene: TRBJ2-7; v_gene: TRBV12-3/TRBV12-4; CDR3aa: ASSLKSRGEQY
j_gene: TRBJ1-1; v_gene: TRBV20-1; CDR3aa: SARDIGGQGETEAF
j_gene: TRBJ2-7; v_gene: TRBV19; CDR3aa: ASSRTRSYEQY
j_gene: TRBJ1-2; v_gene: TRBV2; CDR3aa: ASSSQRARGNYGYT
j_gene: TRBJ1-2; v_gene: TRBV9; CDR3aa: ASSVGGALADYGYT
j_gene: TRBJ2-7; v_gene: TRBV7-9; CDR3aa: ASSLDRVETSYEQY
j_gene: TRBJ2-5; v_gene: TRBV5-4; CDR3aa: ASTPGGGLETQY
j_gene: TRBJ2-7; v_gene: TRBV2; CDR3aa: ASSGVAGAGYYEQY
j_gene: TRBJ2-2; v_gene: TRBV15; CDR3aa: ATSREGQGYDTGELF
j_gene: TRBJ1-5; v_gene: TRBV2; CDR3aa: ASSEREANQPQH
j_gene: TRBJ1-5; v_gene: TRBV9; CDR3aa: ASSLGGSRGNQPQH
j_gene: TRBJ1-5; v_gene: TRBV7-2; CDR3aa: ASRLNSNQPQH
j_gene: TRBJ1-5; v_gene: TRBV12-3/TRBV12-4; CDR3aa: ASSHAVANPNQPQH
j_gene: TRBJ2-2; v_gene: TRBV25-1; CDR3aa: ASGGLAGYTGELF
j_gene: TRBJ1-2; v_gene: TRBV29-1; CDR3aa: SVAVGSGRSYGYT
j_gene: TRBJ2-7; v_gene: TRBV29-1; CDR3aa: SVVEQLYEQY
j_gene: TRBJ1-5; v_gene: TRBV7-9; CDR3aa: ASSSDSFQPQH
j_gene: TRBJ2-2; v_gene: TRBV7-8; CDR3aa: ASSPGLATGELF
j_gene: TRBJ2-2; v_gene: TRBV25-1; CDR3aa: ASSYPLQVEREGGWTGELF
j_gene: TRBJ2-7; v_gene: TRBV14; CDR3aa: ASSPGAGGEQY
j_gene: TRBJ1-2; v_gene: TRBV12-3/TRBV12-4; CDR3aa: ASSLYENYGYT
j_gene: TRBJ1-1; v_gene: TRBV7-9; CDR3aa: ASSLGSGRNTEAF
j_gene: TRBJ1-5; v_gene: TRBV2; CDR3aa: ASRSGQGAGNQPQH
j_gene: TRBJ1-4; v_gene: TRBV29-1; CDR3aa: SVGQGEKNCF
j_gene: TRBJ1-1; v_gene: TRBV20-1; CDR3aa: SATGGHEAF
j_gene: TRBJ1-5; v_gene: TRBV16; CDR3aa: ASRDRGFQPQH
j_gene: TRBJ1-6; v_gene: TRBV5-6; CDR3aa: ASSLMDGLSSYNSPLH
j_gene: TRBJ1-2; v_gene: TRBV12-3/TRBV12-4; CDR3aa: ASSFATGGIDYGYT
j_gene: TRBJ1-2; v_gene: TRBV20-1; CDR3aa: SAGGQGARDGYT
j_gene: TRBJ1-2; v_gene: TRBV7-2; CDR3aa: ASSPDRGRYGYT
j_gene: TRBJ2-7; v_gene: TRBV5-1; CDR3aa: ASSVTTGLAYEQY
j_gene: TRBJ2-3; v_gene: TRBV10-3; CDR3aa: AISPGTSGDADTQY
j_gene: TRBJ1-2; v_gene: TRBV4-2; CDR3aa: ASSQEGAGGTGYT
j_gene: TRBJ1-1; v_gene: TRBV5-1; CDR3aa: ASSRRGGGTEAF
j_gene: TRBJ1-1; v_gene: TRBV29-1; CDR3aa: SVGGTGGASNTEAF
j_gene: TRBJ2-3; v_gene: TRBV20-1; CDR3aa: SARRGQGATDTQY
j_gene: TRBJ2-5; v_gene: TRBV5-1; CDR3aa: ASSLAYRGQTQY
j_gene: TRBJ1-2; v_gene: TRBV20-1; CDR3aa: SAEGTLTDGYT
j_gene: TRBJ2-2; v_gene: TRBV19; CDR3aa: ASSGQGPGELF
j_gene: TRBJ1-6; v_gene: TRBV7-2; CDR3aa: ASSLGPGQGSSPLH
j_gene: TRBJ2-7; v_gene: TRBV29-1; CDR3aa: SVRGTSGSRYEQY
j_gene: TRBJ2-5; v_gene: TRBV4-1; CDR3aa: ASSLIREMGETQY
j_gene: TRBJ1-5; v_gene: TRBV5-8; CDR3aa: ASSYWPGPQH